Listed below are T cell receptor beta chains from one sample, sequenced in a study of cytomegalovirus exposure and HLA in healthy donors. Produced via immunoSEQ multiplex PCR; TCRdb's table is partial and in-frame only. The sample carries approximately 110,000 clones, roughly 70% recorded once. Sequenced: PBMCs. The source of these receptors is a woman in her thirties or forties in good health and CMV-seropositive. The CDR3 runs from the conserved cysteine through the conserved F or W. The D gene is left open where the match is weak. Clone size appears in some rows only: once, few, many, or a class for an expanded clone.

d_call	v_call	j_call	cdr3_length	clone_size	cdr3_nt	cdr3_aa
TRBD1	TRBV6-5	TRBJ1-2	13	NA	TGTGCCAGTTCCACAGGGGCCAACTATGGCTACACCTTC	CASSTGANYGYTF
TRBD2	TRBV20-1	TRBJ2-7	11	NA	TGCAGTGCTTATAAAGCGGGATCGCAGTACTTC	CSAYKAGSQYF
NA	TRBV18	TRBJ2-3	12	NA	TGTGCCAGCCGGGGAGGCACAGATACGCAGTATTTT	CASRGGTDTQYF
NA	TRBV7-2	TRBJ1-2	15	NA	TGTGCCAGCAGCTTAGGGGCCAGGGGCGCCTATGGCTACACCTTC	CASSLGARGAYGYTF
NA	TRBV1	TRBJ2-7	15	NA	TGCACCAGCAGCCAATTCCGGGACTTCCTCTACGAGCAGTACTTC	CTSSQFRDFLYEQYF
NA	TRBV28	TRBJ1-2	12	NA	TGTGCCAGCAGCCCAAGACAGCATGGCTACACCTTC	CASSPRQHGYTF
NA	TRBV28	TRBJ1-2	13	once	TGTGCCAGCAGTCCGCCCGACAGTTATGGCTACACCTTC	CASSPPDSYGYTF
NA	TRBV15	TRBJ1-2	16	NA	TGTGCCACCAGCAGAGATTTTCCAGATGAAAACTATGGCTACACCTTC	CATSRDFPDENYGYTF
NA	TRBV18	TRBJ2-2	13	NA	TGTGCCAGCTCACCTCCCGGGACCGGGGAGCTGTTTTTT	CASSPPGTGELFF
NA	TRBV7-2	TRBJ2-5	14	NA	TGTGCCAGCAGCTCCATGGGGGGACAAGAGACCCAGTACTTC	CASSSMGGQETQYF
TRBD1	TRBV9	TRBJ1-1	14	NA	TGTGCCAGCGACAGACAGGGATGGGGAACTGAAGCCTTCTTT	CASDRQGWGTEAFF
NA	TRBV7-6	TRBJ2-3	14	few	TGTGCCAGCAGCTTAAGAGGCCGTGGAGATACGCAGTATTTT	CASSLRGRGDTQYF
TRBD2	TRBV6-6	TRBJ2-3	15	few	TGTGCCAGCAGTTACATGGGGGGGAGCACAGATACGCAGTATTTT	CASSYMGGSTDTQYF
NA	TRBV7-4	TRBJ1-2	15	NA	TGTGCCAGCAGCTTTTTGTGGGTGCGGCTTCAAGGCTACACCTTC	CASSFLWVRLQGYTF